This T cell receptor (beta chain) was identified during a study of human T cells and chemical hapten exposure (dated by TCRdb to the early 2020s). General notes on the study: For sensitization, 2% DPC in acetone was applied to a roughly 2 cm by roughly 2 cm area of upper inner arm skin. Patients additionally received weekly therapeutic DPC doses to the scalp throughout the roughly 25-week study period. Patch testing was done on the upper back using Finn chambers containing 0.01% DPC, and results were scored after 6 days according to International Contact Dermatitis Research Group standards. The patient cohort, mostly female, included alopecia areata with under or over 50% scalp involvement, alopecia totalis and alopecia universalis. The libraries were sequenced as a pool, and the TCR yield per sample differed mostly because of small variations in library volumes within the pool. This study followed changes in the peripheral blood TCR repertoire in vivo during primary and secondary sensitization of alopecia patients to the hapten diphenylcyclopropenone (DPC). Blood samples were taken from patients before sensitization (week 0) and then at 2, 6 and about 24 weeks after DPC sensitization. Twenty-nine alopecia patients gave blood for TCR sequencing at one to four time points (pre-sensitization, 2, 6 and 24 weeks).

What the authors observed across the whole study: A positive correlation was found between the number of PT1 expanded TCRs and patch test score, with significance reached at thresholds 8, 16 and 32 but not 4. After repeated subsampling, changes were observed in the strength of the expansion versus patch-test correlation and in the threshold at which the correlation became significant. Compared with pre-sensitization or healthy control sets, expanded TCRs formed significantly more large CDR3 similarity clusters, which is consistent with antigen-driven responses. Because all patients had alopecia, a presumed autoimmune disease, the immune response of the patients might differ from that of healthy individuals. DPC sensitization did not change the number of TCRs with a frequency above 1 in 1000, and there was no evidence of changes in global repertoire structure.

Library construction relied on RACE. Reads for this sample came from a NextSeq 500. Library preparation attached unique molecular identifiers to individual cDNA molecules for quantitative, reproducible TCR counting. For every blood RNA sample, sequencing covered both the TCR alpha and TCR beta chains. For the original study's pipeline: Samples had a median of roughly 100,000 TCRs, with a range from roughly 23,224 to 700,000. V, J and CDR3 annotation of the TCR reads was carried out using the Decombinator software suite. To make PS versus PT1 abundance plots, every sample was subsampled to the same number of TCRs (28,000). TCRs were defined as expanded if absent before sensitization and observed at least eight times at the 2-week time point. Clones were called with MiXCR by TCRdb after fastp trimmed the public reads at Q25, and only in-frame beta chains were retained. Under each unique CDR3 protein, matching rows form one entry showing the most common genes and DNA. The V and J calls come from TCRdb's annotation, not from the publication. The sample table contains some 180,000 distinct CDR3 sequences; only one count was recorded for approximately 20% of them. The top ten clones comprise approximately 6.4% of the sample.

This clonotype was seen a handful of times. The antigen this receptor binds is unknown. Per-base quality was not reported, and no clone a single base away is much larger than it. There are 13 amino acids in the CDR3, from cysteine to phenylalanine inclusive. The kept DNA is CDR3 alone, 39 bases in frame from the first base. Trimming leaves V shorter by 5 bases and J shorter by 3 bases, with the junction holding 2 bases beyond the gene matches. The sample's time point label, in plain terms: patch test 1, 2 weeks after DPC sensitization. The label giving this sample's treatment or condition can be read as: therapeutic diphenylcyclopropenone sensitization with weekly scalp DPC. At every patch-test visit, the blood draw took place before the patch test was put on. Patients were eligible if aged 18 to 70, diagnosed with alopecia and judged suitable for DPC therapy, and pregnant patients were excluded. Total RNA was extracted from unfractionated whole blood that had been collected in Tempus Blood RNA tubes.

This receptor was taken from a woman between 50 and 59 years old with alopecia areata. Some clones in this sample may be carry-over from other donors' samples. The specimen comprised whole blood, sampled in connection with sensitization to the hapten diphenylcyclopropenone (DPC). The V and J segments used are TRBV12-3 or TRBV12-4 and TRBJ1-2; TRBD1 fits 8 bases in the junction. The DNA sequence follows: TGTGCCAGCAGTGGACAGGGCTACTATGGCTACACCTTC. Its amino acids are CASSGQGYYGYTF.